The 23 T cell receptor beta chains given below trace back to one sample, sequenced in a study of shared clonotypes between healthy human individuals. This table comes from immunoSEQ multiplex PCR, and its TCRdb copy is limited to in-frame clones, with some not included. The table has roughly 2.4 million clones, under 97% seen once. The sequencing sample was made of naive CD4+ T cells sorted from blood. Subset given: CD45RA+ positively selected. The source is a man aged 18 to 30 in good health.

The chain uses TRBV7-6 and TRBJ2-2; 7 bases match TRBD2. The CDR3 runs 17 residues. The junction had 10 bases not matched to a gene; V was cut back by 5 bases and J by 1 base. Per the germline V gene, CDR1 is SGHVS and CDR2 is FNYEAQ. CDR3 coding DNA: TGTGCCAGCAGCAGCAGTACCGGGACTAAGAACACCGGGGAGCTGTTTTTT. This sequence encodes CASSSSTGTKNTGELFF.

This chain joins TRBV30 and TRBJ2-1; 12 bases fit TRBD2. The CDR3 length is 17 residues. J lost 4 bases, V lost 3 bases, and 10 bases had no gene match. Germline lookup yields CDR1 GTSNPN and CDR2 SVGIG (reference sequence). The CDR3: CAWRGGLTSGSYNEQFF. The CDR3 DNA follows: TGTGCCTGGAGAGGGGGGCTGACTAGCGGGAGTTACAATGAGCAGTTCTTC.

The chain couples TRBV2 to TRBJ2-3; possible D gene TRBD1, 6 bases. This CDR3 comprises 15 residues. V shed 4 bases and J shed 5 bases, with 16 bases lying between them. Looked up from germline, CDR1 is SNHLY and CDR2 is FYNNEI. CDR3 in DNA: TGTGCCAGCAGTGCGGCAGGGGTAGTGGTAGATACGCAGTATTTT. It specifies CASSAAGVVVDTQYF.

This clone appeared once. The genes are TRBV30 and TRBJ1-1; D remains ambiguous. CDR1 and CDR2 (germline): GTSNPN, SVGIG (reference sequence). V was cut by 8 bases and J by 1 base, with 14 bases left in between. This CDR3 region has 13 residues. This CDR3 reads CAQSRQPNTEAFF. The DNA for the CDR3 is TGTGCCCAGTCCCGGCAACCGAACACTGAAGCTTTCTTT.

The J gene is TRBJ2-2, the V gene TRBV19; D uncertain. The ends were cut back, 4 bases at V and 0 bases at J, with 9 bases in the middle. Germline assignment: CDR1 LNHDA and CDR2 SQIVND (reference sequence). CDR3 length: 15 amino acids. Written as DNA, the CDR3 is TGTGCCAGTAGTAGTCGGAACGCGAACACCGGGGAGCTGTTTTTT. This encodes CASSSRNANTGELFF. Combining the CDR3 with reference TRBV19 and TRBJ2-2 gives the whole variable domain DGGITQSPKYLFRKEGQNVTLSCEQNLNHDAMYWYRQDPGQGLRLIYYSQIVNDFQKGDIAEGYSVSREKKESFPLTVTSAQKNPTAFYLCASSSRNANTGELFFGEGSRLTVL.

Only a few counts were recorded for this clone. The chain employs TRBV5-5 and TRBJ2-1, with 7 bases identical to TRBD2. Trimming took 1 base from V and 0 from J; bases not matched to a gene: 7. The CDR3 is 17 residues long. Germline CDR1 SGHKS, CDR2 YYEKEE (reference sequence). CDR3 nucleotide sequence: TGTGCCAGCAGCTTGATCCTTGGCGGGAGCTCCTACAATGAGCAGTTCTTC. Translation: CASSLILGGSSYNEQFF.

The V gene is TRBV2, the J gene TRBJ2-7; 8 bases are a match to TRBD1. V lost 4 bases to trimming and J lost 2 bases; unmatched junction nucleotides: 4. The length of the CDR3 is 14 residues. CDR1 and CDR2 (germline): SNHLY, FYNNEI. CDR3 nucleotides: TGTGCCAGCAGTGCCCAGACAGGGGCCTACGAGCAGTACTTC. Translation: CASSAQTGAYEQYF.

Here the CDR3 reads CASSLGVITDTQYF. Here the CDR3 DNA reads TGCGCCAGCAGCTTAGGGGTTATCACAGATACGCAGTATTTT. The chain combines TRBV5-1 with TRBJ2-3, with a weak D call TRBD1 (5 bases). V gave up 2 bases and J gave up 2 bases, with 9 bases separating them. Germline values: CDR1 SGHRS, CDR2 YFSETQ. The CDR3 contains 14 residues.

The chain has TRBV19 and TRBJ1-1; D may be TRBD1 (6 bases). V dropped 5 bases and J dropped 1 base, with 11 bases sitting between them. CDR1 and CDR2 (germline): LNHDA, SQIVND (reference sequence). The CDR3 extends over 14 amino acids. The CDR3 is CASSSGGRNTEAFF. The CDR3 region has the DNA TGTGCCAGTAGTTCCGGGGGCAGGAACACTGAAGCTTTCTTT.

DNA of the CDR3: TGTGCCAGTAGTATTTTATCGACAGGGTCCAATCAGCCCCAGCATTTT. As protein: CASSILSTGSNQPQHF. V usage is TRBV19 and J usage is TRBJ1-5; 7 bases match TRBD1. The CDR3 covers 16 residues. V was clipped by 3 bases and J by 3 bases; unmatched bases: 8. In germline, CDR1 is LNHDA, CDR2 SQIVND (reference sequence).

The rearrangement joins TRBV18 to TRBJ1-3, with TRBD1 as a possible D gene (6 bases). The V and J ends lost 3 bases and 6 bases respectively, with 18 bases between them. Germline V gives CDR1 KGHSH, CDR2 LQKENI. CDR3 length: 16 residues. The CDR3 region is CASSPPQGGGVNTIYF. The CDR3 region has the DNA TGTGCCAGCTCACCCCCACAGGGCGGAGGTGTAAACACCATATATTTT. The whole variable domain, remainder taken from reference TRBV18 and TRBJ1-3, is NAGVMQNPRHLVRRRGQEARLRCSPMKGHSHVYWYRQLPEEGLKFMVYLQKENIIDESGMPKERFSAEFPKEGPSILRIQQVVRGDSAAYFCASSPPQGGGVNTIYFGEGSWLTVV.

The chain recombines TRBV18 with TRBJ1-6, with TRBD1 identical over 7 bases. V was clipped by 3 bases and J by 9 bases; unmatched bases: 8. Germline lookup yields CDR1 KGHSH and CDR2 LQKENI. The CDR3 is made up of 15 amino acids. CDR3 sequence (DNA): TGTGCCAGCTCACCGAGACAGGGAGAAGGTTCACCCCTCCACTTT. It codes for CASSPRQGEGSPLHF.

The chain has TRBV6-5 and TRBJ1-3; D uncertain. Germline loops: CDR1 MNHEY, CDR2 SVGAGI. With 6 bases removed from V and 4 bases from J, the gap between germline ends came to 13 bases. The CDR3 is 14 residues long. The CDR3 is CASSPDMAGNTIYF. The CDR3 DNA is TGTGCCAGCAGCCCAGACATGGCCGGAAACACCATATATTTT.

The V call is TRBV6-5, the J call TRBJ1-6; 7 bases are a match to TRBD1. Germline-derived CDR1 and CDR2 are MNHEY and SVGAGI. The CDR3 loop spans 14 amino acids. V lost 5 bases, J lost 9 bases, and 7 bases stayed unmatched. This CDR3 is CASSTRTGRSPLHF. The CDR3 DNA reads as TGTGCCAGCAGTACCAGGACAGGACGTTCACCCCTCCACTTT.

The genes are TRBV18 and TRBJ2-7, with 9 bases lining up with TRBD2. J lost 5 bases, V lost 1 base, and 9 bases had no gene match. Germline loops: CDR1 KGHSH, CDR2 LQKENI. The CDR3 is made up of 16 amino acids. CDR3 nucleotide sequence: TGTGCCAGCTCACCACGGTGGCGGGAGGGCCGGGACGAGCAGTACTTC. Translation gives CASSPRWREGRDEQYF.

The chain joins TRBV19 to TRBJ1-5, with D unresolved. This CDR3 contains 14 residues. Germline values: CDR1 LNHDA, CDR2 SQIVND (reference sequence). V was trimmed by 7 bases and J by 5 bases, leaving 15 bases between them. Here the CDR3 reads CASTDMGIHQPQHF. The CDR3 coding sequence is TGTGCCAGTACCGATATGGGGATCCATCAGCCCCAGCATTTT. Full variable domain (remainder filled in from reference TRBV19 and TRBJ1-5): DGGITQSPKYLFRKEGQNVTLSCEQNLNHDAMYWYRQDPGQGLRLIYYSQIVNDFQKGDIAEGYSVSREKKESFPLTVTSAQKNPTAFYLCASTDMGIHQPQHFGDGTRLSIL.

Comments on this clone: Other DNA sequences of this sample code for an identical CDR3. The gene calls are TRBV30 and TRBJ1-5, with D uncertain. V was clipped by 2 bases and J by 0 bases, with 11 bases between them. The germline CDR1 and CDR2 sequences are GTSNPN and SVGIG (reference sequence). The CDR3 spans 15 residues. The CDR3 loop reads CAWSPGGYSNQPQHF. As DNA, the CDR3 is TGTGCCTGGAGTCCCGGCGGATATAGCAATCAGCCCCAGCATTTT.

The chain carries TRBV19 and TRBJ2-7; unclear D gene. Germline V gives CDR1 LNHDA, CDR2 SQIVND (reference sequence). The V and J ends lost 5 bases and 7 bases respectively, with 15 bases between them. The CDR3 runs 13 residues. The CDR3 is CASSDIHVGEQYF. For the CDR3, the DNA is TGTGCCAGTAGTGATATTCACGTTGGAGAGCAGTACTTC.

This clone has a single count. The CDR3 DNA is TGTGCCAGCAGCTTACTAAAGGAAATGAACACTGAAGCTTTCTTT. It translates to CASSLLKEMNTEAFF. This sequence joins TRBV7-9 and TRBJ1-1; D is undetermined. V dropped 2 bases and J dropped 0 bases, with 10 bases sitting between them. CDR3 size: 15 residues. CDR1 SEHNR and CDR2 FQNEAQ come from the germline V gene (reference sequence).

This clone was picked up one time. As DNA, the CDR3 is TGTGCCTGGAGCCAGGGGGTCCCAGATACGCAGTATTTT. As protein: CAWSQGVPDTQYF. The rearrangement links TRBV30 to TRBJ2-3; TRBD1 matches 7 bases. This CDR3 has 13 residues. V shed 3 bases, J shed 4 bases, and the junction held 4 bases outside the gene matches. Germline CDR1 is GTSNPN and CDR2 is SVGIG (reference sequence).

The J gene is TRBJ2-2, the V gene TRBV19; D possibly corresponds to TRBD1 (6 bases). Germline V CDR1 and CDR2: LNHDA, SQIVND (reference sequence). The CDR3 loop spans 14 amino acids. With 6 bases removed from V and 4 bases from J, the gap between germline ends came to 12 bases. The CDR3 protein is CASSTGLGTGELFF. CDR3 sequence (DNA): TGTGCCAGTAGCACAGGGCTGGGCACCGGGGAGCTGTTTTTT.

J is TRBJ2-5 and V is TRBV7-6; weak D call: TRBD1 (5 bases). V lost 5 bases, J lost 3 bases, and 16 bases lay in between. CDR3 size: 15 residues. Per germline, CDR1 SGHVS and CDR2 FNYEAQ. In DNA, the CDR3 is TGTGCCAGCAGCCTCAGGGCCATCGGAAAAGAGACCCAGTACTTC. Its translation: CASSLRAIGKETQYF. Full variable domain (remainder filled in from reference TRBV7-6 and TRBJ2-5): GAGVSQSPRYKVTKRGQDVALRCDPISGHVSLYWYRQALGQGPEFLTYFNYEAQQDKSGLPNDRFSAERPEGSISTLTIQRTEQRDSAMYRCASSLRAIGKETQYFGPGTRLLVL.

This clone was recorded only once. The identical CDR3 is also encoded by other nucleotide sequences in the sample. DNA for the CDR3: TGTGCCAGCAGAGCGACAGGGGTGAACACTGAAGCTTTCTTT. Translation gives CASRATGVNTEAFF. The chain links TRBV6-1 to TRBJ1-1; 8 bases line up with TRBD1. The CDR3 loop spans 14 amino acids. Germline loops: CDR1 MNHNS, CDR2 SASEGT. Trimming took 6 bases from V and 0 from J; bases not matched to a gene: 3.